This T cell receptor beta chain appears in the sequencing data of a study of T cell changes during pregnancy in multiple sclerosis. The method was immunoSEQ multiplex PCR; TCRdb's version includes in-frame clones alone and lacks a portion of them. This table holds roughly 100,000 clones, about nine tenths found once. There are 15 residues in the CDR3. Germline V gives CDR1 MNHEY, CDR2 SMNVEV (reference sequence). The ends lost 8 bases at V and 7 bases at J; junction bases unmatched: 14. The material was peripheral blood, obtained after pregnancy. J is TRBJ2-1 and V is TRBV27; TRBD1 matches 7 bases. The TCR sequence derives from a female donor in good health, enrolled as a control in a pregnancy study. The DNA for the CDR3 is TGTGCCAGCGCCATGGACAGGCCCGCTGGAAATGAGCAGTTCTTC. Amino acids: CASAMDRPAGNEQFF.